This is a list of T cell receptor beta chains from one sample in a study of blood T cell repertoires in COVID-19. This table comes from immunoSEQ multiplex PCR, and its TCRdb copy is limited to in-frame clones, with some not included. Of a few hundred thousand clones detected, 84% appear once; the ten largest clones hold less than 20%. The sequenced material came from peripheral blood. The receptors derive from a person aged 70 to 80 with COVID-19, enrolled during active disease. Both conserved end residues are part of each CDR3. A D gene is named only where the DNA matches it firmly. The size field is filled for only some rows; it gives once, few, many or a size class.

abundance,len,d_gene,v_gene,j_gene,CDR3aa,CDR3nt
-,10,-,TRBV6-5,TRBJ1-5,CASSGGPQHF,TGTGCCAGCTCGGGGGGGCCCCAGCATTTT
-,14,-,TRBV9,TRBJ1-3,CASSVAGMGNTIYF,TGTGCCAGCAGCGTAGCGGGGATGGGCAACACCATATATTTT
few,13,-,TRBV29-1,TRBJ1-1,CSVAKGEGDQAFF,TGCAGCGTAGCTAAGGGGGAGGGAGATCAAGCTTTCTTT
-,15,-,TRBV5-1,TRBJ1-2,CASSFDSTTAYGYTF,TGCGCCAGCAGCTTCGACAGCACGACTGCCTATGGCTACACCTTC
-,14,TRBD2,TRBV27,TRBJ2-7,CASGTTLMPYEQYF,TGTGCCAGCGGGACTACCCTTATGCCGTACGAGCAGTACTTC
-,14,-,TRBV29-1,TRBJ1-4,CSARPRASNEKLFF,TGCAGCGCCAGACCCAGGGCCTCTAATGAAAAACTGTTTTTT
-,15,TRBD1,TRBV25-1,TRBJ1-1,CASSEHRGSGTEAFF,TGTGCCAGCAGTGAACACAGGGGATCGGGAACAGAAGCTTTCTTT
few,14,-,TRBV28,TRBJ2-6,CATEPPGGANVLTF,TGTGCCACCGAGCCCCCGGGAGGGGCCAACGTCCTGACTTTC
-,15,TRBD1,TRBV7-2,TRBJ1-6,CASSWGQDGNSPLHF,TGTGCCAGCAGCTGGGGACAGGACGGCAATTCACCCCTCCACTTT
-,13,-,TRBV7-9,TRBJ1-1,CASSGGQRPEAFF,TGTGCCAGCAGCGGGGGCCAGAGGCCTGAAGCTTTCTTT
-,13,-,TRBV4-1,TRBJ1-1,CASSQVSRTEAFF,TGCGCCAGCAGCCAAGTTTCGAGAACTGAAGCTTTCTTT
-,13,-,TRBV28,TRBJ1-1,CASSVQGNTEAFF,TGTGCCAGCAGTGTACAGGGGAACACTGAAGCTTTCTTT
-,15,TRBD1,TRBV5-4,TRBJ1-2,CASRDGTGGAFGYTF,TGTGCCAGCAGGGATGGGACAGGGGGCGCGTTTGGCTACACCTTC
once,15,-,TRBV21-1,TRBJ2-7,CASRHSGQGQYEQYF,TGTGCCAGCAGGCATTCGGGACAAGGCCAGTACGAGCAGTACTTC
-,14,-,TRBV5-1,TRBJ2-2,CASSLGQGTGELFF,TGCGCCAGCAGCTTGGGGCAGGGGACCGGGGAGCTGTTTTTT
-,15,-,TRBV6-2/TRBV6-3,TRBJ1-2,CASSELDRRLYGYTF,TGTGCCAGCAGTGAGCTCGACAGGAGACTCTATGGCTACACCTTC
-,15,-,TRBV7-2,TRBJ1-3,CASSLSGTSGNTIYF,TGTGCCAGCAGCTTATCCGGGACATCTGGAAACACCATATATTTT
-,13,-,TRBV28,TRBJ2-1,CASRHTRLNEQFF,TGTGCCAGCAGACACACTAGATTAAATGAGCAGTTCTTC
-,15,-,TRBV10-3,TRBJ1-2,CAITPLDRANYGYTF,TGTGCCATCACCCCCCTGGACAGAGCTAACTATGGCTACACCTTC
-,12,-,TRBV9,TRBJ2-3,CASSASSDTQYF,TGTGCCAGCAGCGCTAGCTCTGATACGCAGTATTTT
-,16,-,TRBV7-2,TRBJ1-1,CASSSDTGLMNTEAFF,TGTGCCAGCAGCAGCGACACAGGGCTCATGAACACTGAAGCTTTCTTT
-,14,-,TRBV4-2,TRBJ2-2,CASSPPGSTGELFF,TGTGCCAGCAGCCCCCCGGGTTCAACCGGGGAGCTGTTTTTT
-,14,-,TRBV19,TRBJ1-5,CASSMWQDNQPQHF,TGTGCCAGTAGTATGTGGCAGGACAATCAGCCCCAGCATTTT
-,16,TRBD2,TRBV19,TRBJ2-1,CASSPLAGGPLNEQFF,TGTGCCAGTAGTCCCCTAGCGGGAGGGCCCCTCAATGAGCAGTTCTTC
-,14,-,TRBV5-1,TRBJ2-7,CASSLAGGHYEQYF,TGCGCCAGCAGCTTGGCGGGGGGCCACTACGAGCAGTACTTC
-,18,TRBD1,TRBV9,TRBJ1-2,CASSVDPRGRQGDYGYTF,TGTGCCAGCAGCGTAGATCCCCGAGGTCGACAGGGCGACTATGGCTACACCTTC
few,16,TRBD1,TRBV5-8,TRBJ1-5,CASSEYRGTTNQPQHF,TGTGCCAGCAGCGAATACAGGGGAACGACCAATCAGCCCCAGCATTTT
-,19,-,TRBV7-2,TRBJ1-1,CASSLSLGRVRVGDTEAFF,TGTGCCAGCAGCTTATCTCTTGGGAGGGTCAGGGTCGGGGACACTGAAGCTTTCTTT
-,15,TRBD1,TRBV11-1,TRBJ2-2,CASSLELQGTGELFF,TGTGCCAGCAGCTTAGAGCTACAGGGGACCGGGGAGCTGTTTTTT
-,14,-,TRBV28,TRBJ1-2,CASSLYAREQGYTF,TGTGCCAGCAGTTTATATGCGAGGGAACAGGGCTACACCTTC
-,15,-,TRBV15,TRBJ2-7,CATSRDARVRYEQYF,TGTGCCACCAGCAGAGATGCTCGAGTCCGCTACGAGCAGTACTTC
-,15,TRBD1,TRBV7-9,TRBJ2-2,CASSRDRGDTGELFF,TGTGCCAGCAGCCGGGACAGGGGGGACACCGGGGAGCTGTTTTTT
-,17,-,TRBV15,TRBJ1-4,CATSRDRVASFNEKLFF,TGTGCCACCAGCAGAGATCGGGTCGCCAGCTTTAATGAAAAACTGTTTTTT
few,17,TRBD2,TRBV3-1/TRBV3-2,TRBJ2-7,CASSITATSILSYEQYF,TGTGCCAGCAGCATAACTGCGACTAGCATCCTCTCCTACGAGCAGTACTTC
-,16,TRBD2,TRBV6-2/TRBV6-3,TRBJ2-4,CASSYGAGAVKNIQYF,TGTGCCAGCAGTTACGGAGCGGGGGCGGTCAAAAACATTCAGTACTTC
-,16,-,TRBV28,TRBJ1-2,CASSLAQGASDYGYTF,TGTGCCAGCAGTTTAGCACAAGGGGCCTCGGACTATGGCTACACCTTC
-,14,-,TRBV30,TRBJ1-5,CAWSGGTVDQPQHF,TGTGCCTGGAGCGGAGGCACAGTGGATCAGCCCCAGCATTTT
-,16,TRBD1,TRBV7-2,TRBJ1-2,CASSSARQGSRGLYTF,TGTGCCAGCAGCTCAGCCAGACAGGGGAGTCGGGGGCTTTACACCTTC
-,16,TRBD1,TRBV10-3,TRBJ2-7,CAISYSGGKMTYEQYF,TGTGCCATCAGTTATTCAGGGGGCAAAATGACCTACGAGCAGTACTTC
-,14,TRBD1,TRBV28,TRBJ1-5,CASHFSGGHQPQHF,TGTGCCAGCCATTTTTCAGGGGGGCATCAGCCCCAGCATTTT
once,18,-,TRBV11-2,TRBJ1-3,CASSLDPPARSSGNTIYF,TGTGCCAGCAGCTTAGATCCCCCGGCACGGAGCTCTGGAAACACCATATATTTT
-,13,-,TRBV7-6,TRBJ1-1,CASSLRPGTEAFF,TGTGCCAGCAGCTTACGGCCGGGGACTGAAGCTTTCTTT
once,13,-,TRBV2,TRBJ1-2,CASSDLQNYGYTF,TGTGCCAGCAGTGACCTACAGAACTATGGCTACACCTTC
-,14,-,TRBV6-5,TRBJ2-7,CASSQTGFPIEQYF,TGTGCCAGCAGCCAAACCGGGTTCCCCATCGAGCAGTACTTC
-,17,TRBD2,TRBV5-4,TRBJ2-3,CAYDRLLAGGPTDTQYF,TGTGCCTACGACAGATTACTAGCGGGGGGGCCCACAGATACGCAGTATTTT
-,15,TRBD1,TRBV7-9,TRBJ1-3,CASERRIVQGNTIYF,TGTGCCAGCGAGCGACGGATAGTACAGGGGAACACCATATATTTT
once,11,-,TRBV12-3/TRBV12-4,TRBJ2-7,CASSPTYEQYF,TGTGCCAGCAGTCCCACCTACGAGCAGTACTTC
-,13,-,TRBV7-2,TRBJ1-5,CASSLVLGQPQHF,TGTGCCAGCAGCTTAGTACTAGGGCAGCCCCAGCATTTT
-,14,-,TRBV20-1,TRBJ1-5,CSASVANSNQPQHF,TGCAGTGCTAGTGTGGCAAACAGCAATCAGCCCCAGCATTTT